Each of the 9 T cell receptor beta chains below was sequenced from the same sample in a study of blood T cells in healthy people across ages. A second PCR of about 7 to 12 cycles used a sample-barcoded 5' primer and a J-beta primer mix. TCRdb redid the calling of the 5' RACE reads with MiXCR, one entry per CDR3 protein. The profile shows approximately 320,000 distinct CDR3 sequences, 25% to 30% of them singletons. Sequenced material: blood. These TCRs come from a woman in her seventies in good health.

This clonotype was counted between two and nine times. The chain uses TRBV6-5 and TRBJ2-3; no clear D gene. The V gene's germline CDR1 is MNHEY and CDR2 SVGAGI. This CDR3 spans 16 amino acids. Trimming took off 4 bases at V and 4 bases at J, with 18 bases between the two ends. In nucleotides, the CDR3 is TGTGCCAGCAGTTCACGCGGCAGATATGGGTCAGATACGCAGTATTTT. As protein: CASSSRGRYGSDTQYF.

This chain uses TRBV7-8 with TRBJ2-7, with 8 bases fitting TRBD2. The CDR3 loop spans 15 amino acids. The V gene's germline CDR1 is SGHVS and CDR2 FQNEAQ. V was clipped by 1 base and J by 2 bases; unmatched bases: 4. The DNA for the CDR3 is TGTGCCAGCAGCTTAGGGTCTAGCGGGCCCTACGAGCAGTACTTC. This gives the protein CASSLGSSGPYEQYF.

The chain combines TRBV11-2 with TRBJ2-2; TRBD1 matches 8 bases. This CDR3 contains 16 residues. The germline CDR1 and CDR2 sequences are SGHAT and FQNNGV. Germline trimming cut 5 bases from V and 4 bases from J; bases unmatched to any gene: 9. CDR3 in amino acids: CASSPTGVKGTGELFF. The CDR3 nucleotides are TGTGCCAGCAGCCCGACAGGGGTTAAGGGCACCGGGGAGCTGTTTTTT.

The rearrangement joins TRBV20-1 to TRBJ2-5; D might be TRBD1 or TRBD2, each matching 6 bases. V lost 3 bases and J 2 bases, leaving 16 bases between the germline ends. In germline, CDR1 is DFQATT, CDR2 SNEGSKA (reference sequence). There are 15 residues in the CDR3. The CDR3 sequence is CSARPQPGAQETQYF. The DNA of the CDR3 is TGCAGTGCTAGGCCCCAACCGGGGGCACAAGAGACCCAGTACTTC.

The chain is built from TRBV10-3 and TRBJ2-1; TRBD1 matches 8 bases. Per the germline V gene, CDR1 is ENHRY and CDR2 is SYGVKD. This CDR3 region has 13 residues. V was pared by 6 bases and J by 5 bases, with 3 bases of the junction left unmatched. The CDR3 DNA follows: TGTGCCATCAGCAAGGACAGGGACAATGAGCAGTTCTTC. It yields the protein CAISKDRDNEQFF.

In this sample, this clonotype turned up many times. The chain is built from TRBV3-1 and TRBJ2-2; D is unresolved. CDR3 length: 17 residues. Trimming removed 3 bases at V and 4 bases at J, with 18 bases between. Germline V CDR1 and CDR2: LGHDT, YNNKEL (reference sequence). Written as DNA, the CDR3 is TGTGCCAGCAGCCAGCGGTCCCCTCGTCCGGGCACCGGGGAGCTGTTTTTT. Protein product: CASSQRSPRPGTGELFF.

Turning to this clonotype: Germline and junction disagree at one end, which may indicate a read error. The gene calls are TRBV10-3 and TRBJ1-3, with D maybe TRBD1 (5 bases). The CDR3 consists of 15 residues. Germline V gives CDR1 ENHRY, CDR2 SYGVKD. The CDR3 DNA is TGTGCCAGCAGTGAGAACGGGACCCCTGGAAACACCATATATTTT. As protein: CASSENGTPGNTIYF.

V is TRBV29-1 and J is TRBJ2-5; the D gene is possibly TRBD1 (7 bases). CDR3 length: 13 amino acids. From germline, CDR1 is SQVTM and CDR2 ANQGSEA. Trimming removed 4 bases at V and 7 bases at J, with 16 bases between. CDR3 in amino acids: CSVAFRGVGTQYF. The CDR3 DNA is TGCAGCGTTGCATTCAGGGGGGTAGGGACCCAGTACTTC.

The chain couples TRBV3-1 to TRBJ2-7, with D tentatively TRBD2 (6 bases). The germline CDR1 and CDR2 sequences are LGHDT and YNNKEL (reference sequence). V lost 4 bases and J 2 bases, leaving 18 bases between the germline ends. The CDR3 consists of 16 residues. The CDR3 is CASSPSWRGRTYEQYF. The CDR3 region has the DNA TGTGCCAGCAGCCCGTCCTGGCGGGGCCGAACCTACGAGCAGTACTTC.